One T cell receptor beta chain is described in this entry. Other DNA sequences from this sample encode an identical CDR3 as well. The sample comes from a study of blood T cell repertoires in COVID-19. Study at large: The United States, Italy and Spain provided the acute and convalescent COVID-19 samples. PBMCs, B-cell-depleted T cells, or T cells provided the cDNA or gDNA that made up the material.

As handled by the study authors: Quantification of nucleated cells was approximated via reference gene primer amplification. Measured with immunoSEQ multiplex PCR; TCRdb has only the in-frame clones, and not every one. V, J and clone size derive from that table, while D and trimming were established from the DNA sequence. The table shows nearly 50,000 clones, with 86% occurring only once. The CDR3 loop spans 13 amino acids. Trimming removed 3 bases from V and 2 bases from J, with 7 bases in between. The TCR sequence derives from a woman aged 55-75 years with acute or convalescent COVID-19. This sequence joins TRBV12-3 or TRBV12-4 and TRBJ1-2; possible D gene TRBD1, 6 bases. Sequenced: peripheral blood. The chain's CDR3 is CASSLDRNYGYTF. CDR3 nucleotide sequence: TGTGCCAGCAGTTTGGACAGAAACTATGGCTACACCTTC.